A single sample gave rise to the 4 T cell receptor beta chains below, sequenced in a study of memory CD4+ T cells and cytomegalovirus serostatus. The table came from immunoSEQ multiplex PCR; TCRdb's copy has only in-frame clones and leaves some out. This sample has 50,000 or so clones; 82% occur once, and the top ten carry approximately 0.55%. The sort gate was single viable CD3+CD4+CD8-CD45RO+ cells for memory CD4+ T cells. The source material was memory CD4+ T cells from blood. The receptors here all came from an adult in good health and CMV-seronegative.

About this clone itself: At one of its ends the junction is not consistent with the germline gene, which may arise from a read error. The gene calls are TRBV27 and TRBJ2-5, with D unclear. CDR3 length: 13 amino acids. From germline, CDR1 is MNHEY and CDR2 SMNVEV (reference sequence). As DNA, the CDR3 is TGTACCAGCAGTCCGCGACCCCGAGAGACCCAGTACTTC. Its translation is CTSSPRPRETQYF.

This clone was counted only a few times. V and J are TRBV7-8 and TRBJ2-4; the D gene is possibly TRBD2 (7 bases). V gave up 4 bases and J gave up 3 bases, with 10 bases separating them. There are 14 residues in the CDR3. Germline lookup yields CDR1 SGHVS and CDR2 FQNEAQ. CDR3 coding DNA: TGTGCCAGCAGCTCTAGGGGGGGCAAAAACATTCAGTACTTC. Protein sequence: CASSSRGGKNIQYF.

In its sample, this clone was seen a few times. In DNA form, the CDR3 reads TGTGCCAGTAGTATGGAGGGGGGTAGTCAGCCCCAGCATTTT. It codes for CASSMEGGSQPQHF. The chain carries TRBV19 and TRBJ1-5; D is perhaps TRBD1 (6 bases). The CDR3 consists of 14 residues. V was trimmed by 3 bases and J by 6 bases, leaving 12 bases between them. Germline CDR1 reads LNHDA; CDR2 reads SQIVND (reference sequence).

The chain couples TRBV27 to TRBJ1-5; unclear D gene. The CDR3 totals 14 residues. Germline CDR1 is MNHEY and CDR2 is SMNVEV (reference sequence). Trimming cost V 3 bases and J 1 base, with 7 bases left between them. The CDR3 sequence is CASSFRRSNQPQHF. The CDR3, as DNA: TGTGCCAGCAGTTTTCGGCGGAGCAATCAGCCCCAGCATTTT.